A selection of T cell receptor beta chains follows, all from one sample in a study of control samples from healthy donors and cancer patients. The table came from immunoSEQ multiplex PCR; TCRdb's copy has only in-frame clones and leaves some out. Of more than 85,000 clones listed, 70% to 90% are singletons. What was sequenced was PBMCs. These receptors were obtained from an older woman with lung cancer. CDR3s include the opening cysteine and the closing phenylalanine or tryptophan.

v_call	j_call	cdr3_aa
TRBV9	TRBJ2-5	CASSVGGSGPPLETQYF
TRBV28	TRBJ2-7	CASSPPQGAEQYF
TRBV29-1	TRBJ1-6	CSVGQGDNSPLHF
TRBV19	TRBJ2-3	CASSIGWLNTDTQYF
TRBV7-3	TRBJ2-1	CASSSPAGSSYNEQFF
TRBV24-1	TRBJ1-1	CATSRGPGDTEAFF
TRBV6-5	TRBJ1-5	CASSYSSQGSNQPQHF
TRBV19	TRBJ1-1	CASSTPGGTEAFF
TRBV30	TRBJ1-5	CAWSVRGAVDQPQHF
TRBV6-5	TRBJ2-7	CASSTGQSYEQYF
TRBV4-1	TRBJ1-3	CASSQDHGISGNTIYF
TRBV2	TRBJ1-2	CASSENGAYGYTF
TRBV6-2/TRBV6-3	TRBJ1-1	CASSYGRSNTEAFF
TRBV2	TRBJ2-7	CASTTSGSSSYEQYF
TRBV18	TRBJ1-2	CASSPGTENGYTF
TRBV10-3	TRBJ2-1	CAISELRQTGGGLNEQFF
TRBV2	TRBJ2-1	CASKGSGIGNEQFF
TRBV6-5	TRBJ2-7	CASSYSGAGIRYEQYF
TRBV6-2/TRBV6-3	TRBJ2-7	CASSYRSGRGEQYF
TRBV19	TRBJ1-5	CASIPGQGINQPQHF
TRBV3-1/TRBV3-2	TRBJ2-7	CASSQNPGPSSYEQYF
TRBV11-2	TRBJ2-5	CASSFLAGGKETQYF
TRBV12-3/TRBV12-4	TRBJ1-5	CASSRDNQPQHF
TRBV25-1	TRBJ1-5	CASSDRGRQPQHF
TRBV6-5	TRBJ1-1	CASSYAWTGGNTEAFF
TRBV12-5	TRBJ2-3	CASGGLPPADTQYF
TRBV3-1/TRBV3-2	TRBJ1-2	CASSQEASYRGRRTF
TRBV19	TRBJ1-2	CASSITGGHKAGYTF
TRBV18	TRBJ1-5	CASSLWGDSNQPQHF
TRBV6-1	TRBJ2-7	CASSEDVTGGYEQYF
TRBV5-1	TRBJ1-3	CASSLYFRDAGNTIYF
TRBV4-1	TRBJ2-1	CASSRVPYNEQFF
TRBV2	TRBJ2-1	CASSLGAGATYNEQFF
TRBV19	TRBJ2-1	CASAGQGSDEQFF
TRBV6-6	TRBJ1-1	CASSYNGNTEAFF
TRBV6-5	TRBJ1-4	CASSEGAPTNEKLFF
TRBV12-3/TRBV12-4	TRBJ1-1	CASSAGRTEAFF
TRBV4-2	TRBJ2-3	CASSQEEGLEGTDTQYF
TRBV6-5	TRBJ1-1	CASRPSTGGTEAFF
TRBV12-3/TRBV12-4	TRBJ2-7	CASSFGRDEQYF
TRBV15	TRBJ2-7	CATSTTFFPGIQYF
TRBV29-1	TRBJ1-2	CSVARTGVYGYTF
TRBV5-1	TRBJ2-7	CASSRTGTGGSYEQYF